These 8 T cell receptor beta chains were sequenced from one sample in a study of early T cells in non-severe SARS-CoV-2 infection. TCRdb reanalysed the 5' RACE reads using MiXCR and keeps one entry per CDR3 protein. The sample contains approximately 71,000 distinct CDR3 sequences, roughly 13% of which appear only once. Sequencing was done on a sample of whole blood. These receptors all stem from an adult who was a healthcare worker with PCR-confirmed SARS-CoV-2 infection or an uninfected control (not recorded which).

The gene calls are TRBV6-1 and TRBJ1-3, with D tentatively TRBD1 (5 bases). CDR1 is MNHNS, CDR2 SASEGT, per germline. This CDR3 region has 13 residues. Trimming cost V 7 bases and J 7 bases, with 14 bases left between them. The CDR3: CASNSGMINTIYF. The CDR3 bases are TGTGCCAGCAATTCAGGGATGATTAACACCATATATTTT.

This rearrangement joins TRBV5-1 to TRBJ2-7; TRBD1 agrees at 7 bases. This CDR3 comprises 14 residues. Losses at the gene ends were 2 bases for V and 7 bases for J; bases not matched to a gene: 9. CDR1 is SGHRS and CDR2 is YFSETQ in the germline V gene. The chain's CDR3 is CASSLLTGDLEQYF. In DNA, the CDR3 is TGCGCCAGCAGCTTATTAACAGGGGATTTAGAGCAGTACTTC.

This clonotype occurred a few times. The chain uses TRBV20-1 and TRBJ1-6; 8 bases agree with TRBD1. V gave up 2 bases and J gave up 9 bases; unmatched junction bases: 12. The CDR3 sequence is 16 residues long. Germline assignment: CDR1 DFQATT and CDR2 SNEGSKA (reference sequence). Here the CDR3 DNA reads TGCAGTGCTAGAAGGGTAACGGGACAGGAGACTTCACCCCTCCACTTT. Translating it yields CSARRVTGQETSPLHF.

This clonotype has a handful of counts. This chain links TRBV21-1 with TRBJ1-3; no DNA check was done on the table's D call, TRBD1. TRBV21-1 is annotated as a pseudogene. The CDR3 spans 15 residues. The CDR3 spells CASSIQGASGNTIYF. The CDR3 DNA follows: TGTGCCAGCAGCATACAGGGGGCCAGTGGAAACACCATATATTTT.

The J gene is TRBJ2-2, the V gene TRBV7-8; the D gene is possibly TRBD1 (6 bases). The CDR3 is 13 residues long. The V end lost 5 bases, the J end lost 6 bases, and 10 bases lay between the germline ends. Germline V gives CDR1 SGHVS, CDR2 FQNEAQ. CDR3 sequence: CASSVTGPGELFF. CDR3 DNA: TGTGCCAGCAGCGTTACAGGGCCCGGGGAGCTGTTTTTT.

This chain uses TRBV2 with TRBJ2-3, with 8 bases aligning to TRBD2. J was trimmed by 3 bases and V by 4 bases; bases with no gene match: 3. In germline, CDR1 is SNHLY, CDR2 FYNNEI. This CDR3 spans 14 amino acids. The CDR3 spells CASSGGGSTDTQYF. In DNA form, the CDR3 reads TGTGCCAGCAGTGGCGGGGGGTCGACAGATACGCAGTATTTT.

Many counts were recorded for this clonotype. The chain combines TRBV12-3 or TRBV12-4 with TRBJ1-1; the D gene is possibly TRBD1 (5 bases). Trimming removed 6 bases from V and 1 base from J, with 9 bases in between. The CDR3 is made up of 13 amino acids. The CDR3 loop reads CASSSTGNTEAFF. CDR3 DNA sequence: TGTGCCAGCAGCTCAACAGGGAACACTGAAGCTTTCTTT.

This sequence joins TRBV28 and TRBJ1-4; D unresolved. Trimming took 6 bases from V and 5 from J, leaving 13 bases between them. The CDR3 totals 14 residues. Germline V gene data show CDR1 as MDHEN and CDR2 as SYDVKM. CDR3 sequence reads: CASSSPVTNEKLFF. CDR3 in DNA: TGTGCCAGCAGCTCGCCGGTCACCAATGAAAAACTGTTTTTT.